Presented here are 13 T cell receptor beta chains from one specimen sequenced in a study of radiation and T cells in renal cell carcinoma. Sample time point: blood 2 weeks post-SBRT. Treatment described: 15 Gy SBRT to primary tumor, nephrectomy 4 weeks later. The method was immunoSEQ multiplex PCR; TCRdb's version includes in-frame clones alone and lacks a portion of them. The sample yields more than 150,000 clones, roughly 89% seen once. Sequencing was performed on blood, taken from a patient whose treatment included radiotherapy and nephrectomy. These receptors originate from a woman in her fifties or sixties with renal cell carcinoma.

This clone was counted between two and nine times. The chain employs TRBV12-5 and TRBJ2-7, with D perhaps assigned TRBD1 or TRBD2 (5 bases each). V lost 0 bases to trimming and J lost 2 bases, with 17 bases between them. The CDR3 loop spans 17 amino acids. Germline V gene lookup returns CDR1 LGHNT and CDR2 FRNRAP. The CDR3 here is CASGLVHMRDRTYEQYF. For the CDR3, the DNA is TGTGCTAGTGGTTTGGTACATATGAGGGACCGAACCTACGAGCAGTACTTC.

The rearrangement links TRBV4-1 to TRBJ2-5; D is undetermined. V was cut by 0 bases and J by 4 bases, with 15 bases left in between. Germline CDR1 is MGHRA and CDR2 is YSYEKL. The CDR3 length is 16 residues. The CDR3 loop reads CASSQDQVTDAETQYF. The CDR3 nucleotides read TGCGCCAGCAGCCAAGATCAGGTCACCGACGCAGAGACCCAGTACTTC.

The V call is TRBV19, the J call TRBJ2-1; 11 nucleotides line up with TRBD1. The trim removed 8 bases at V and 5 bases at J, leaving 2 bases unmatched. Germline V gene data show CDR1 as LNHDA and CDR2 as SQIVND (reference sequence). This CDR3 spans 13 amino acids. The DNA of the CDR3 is TGTGCCAGTCGGGACAGGGGGAACAATGAGCAGTTCTTC. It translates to CASRDRGNNEQFF.

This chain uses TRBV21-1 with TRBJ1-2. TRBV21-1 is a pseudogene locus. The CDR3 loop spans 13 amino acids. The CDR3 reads CASSKGEGLSYTF. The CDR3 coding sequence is TGTGCCAGCAGCAAAGGAGAGGGCCTGAGCTACACCTTC.

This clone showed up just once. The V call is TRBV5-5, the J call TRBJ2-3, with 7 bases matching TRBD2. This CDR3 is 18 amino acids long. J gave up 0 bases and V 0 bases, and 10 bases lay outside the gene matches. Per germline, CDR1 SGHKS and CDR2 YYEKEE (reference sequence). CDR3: CASSLEKRGGTSTDTQYF. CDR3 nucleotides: TGTGCCAGCAGCTTGGAGAAAAGGGGAGGGACTAGCACAGATACGCAGTATTTT.

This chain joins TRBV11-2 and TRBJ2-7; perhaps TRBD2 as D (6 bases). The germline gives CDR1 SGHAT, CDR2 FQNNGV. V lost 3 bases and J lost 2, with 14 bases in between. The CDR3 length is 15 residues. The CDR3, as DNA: TGTGCCAGCAGCTTGCGGGACGGTGGACCCTACGAGCAGTACTTC. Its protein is CASSLRDGGPYEQYF.

For the CDR3, the DNA is TGTGCCAGCAGCCAAGGCCCAGGGGAGGGGAGTTTGTCACCCCTCCACTTT. It specifies CASSQGPGEGSLSPLHF. The chain joins TRBV14 to TRBJ1-6; D might be TRBD1 (6 bases). V was trimmed by 1 base and J by 10 bases, leaving 20 bases between them. The V gene's germline CDR1 is SGHDN and CDR2 FVKESK. CDR3 length: 17 residues.

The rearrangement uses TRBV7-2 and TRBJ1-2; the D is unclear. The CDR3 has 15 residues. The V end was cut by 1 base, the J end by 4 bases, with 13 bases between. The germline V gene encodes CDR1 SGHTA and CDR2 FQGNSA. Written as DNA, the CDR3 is TGTGCCAGCAGCTTAGAACCGATAATGTCCTATGGCTACACCTTC. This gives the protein CASSLEPIMSYGYTF.

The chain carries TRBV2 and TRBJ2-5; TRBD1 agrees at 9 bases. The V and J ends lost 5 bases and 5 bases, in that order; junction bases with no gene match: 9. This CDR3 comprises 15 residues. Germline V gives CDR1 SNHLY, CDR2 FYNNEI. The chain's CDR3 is CASSFRQGVLETQYF. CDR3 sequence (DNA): TGTGCCAGCAGTTTCCGACAGGGGGTCTTGGAGACCCAGTACTTC.

CDR3 nucleotides: TGCAGCGTGACCGGGACACCCGGTTTTCAAGAGACCCAGTACTTC. This translates into CSVTGTPGFQETQYF. The rearrangement uses TRBV29-1 and TRBJ2-5; D possibly corresponds to TRBD1 (6 bases). CDR1 is SQVTM, CDR2 ANQGSEA, per germline. The CDR3 runs 15 residues. Trimming took 6 bases from V and 2 from J, leaving 19 bases between them.

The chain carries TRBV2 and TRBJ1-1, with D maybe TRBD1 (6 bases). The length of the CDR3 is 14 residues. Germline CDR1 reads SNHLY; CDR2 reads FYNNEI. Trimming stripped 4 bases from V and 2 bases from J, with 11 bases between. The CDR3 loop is CASSVSGANTEAFF. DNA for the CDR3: TGTGCCAGCAGTGTATCAGGGGCAAACACTGAAGCTTTCTTT.

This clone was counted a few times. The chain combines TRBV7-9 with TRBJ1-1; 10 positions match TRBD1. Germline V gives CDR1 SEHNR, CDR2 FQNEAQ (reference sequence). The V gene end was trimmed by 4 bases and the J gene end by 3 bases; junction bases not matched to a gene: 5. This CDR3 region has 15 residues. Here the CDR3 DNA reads TGTGCCAGCAGCTATCGGACAGGGGGTTACACTGAAGCTTTCTTT. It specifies CASSYRTGGYTEAFF.

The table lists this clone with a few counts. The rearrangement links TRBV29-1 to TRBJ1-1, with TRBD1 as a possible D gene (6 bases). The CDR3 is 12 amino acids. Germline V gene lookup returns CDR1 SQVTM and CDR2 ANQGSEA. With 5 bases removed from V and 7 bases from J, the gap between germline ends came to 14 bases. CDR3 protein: CSVTPDSHEAFF. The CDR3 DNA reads TGCAGCGTTACCCCGGACAGCCATGAAGCTTTCTTT.